This TCR beta chain came from a study of blood T cell repertoires in COVID-19. TCRdb's copy holds only in-frame clones and misses some; the assay was immunoSEQ multiplex PCR. The table includes a few hundred thousand clones, approximately 80% detected once. CDR1 is SGHNT, CDR2 YYREEE, per germline (reference sequence). V lost 4 bases, J lost 7 bases, and 15 bases lay in between. The CDR3 covers 14 residues. This clone was seen a few times. This clonotype was obtained from a human donor in a cohort sampled during active COVID-19. Sequenced input: peripheral blood. The rearrangement joins TRBV5-4 to TRBJ2-1; D may be TRBD1 (6 bases). CDR3 in amino acids: CASSGRGLGNEQFF. The CDR3 DNA is TGTGCCAGCAGCGGCAGGGGCCTGGGGAATGAGCAGTTCTTC.